Listed here is a single T cell receptor (beta chain). Antigen specificity is unknown. Germline CDR1 reads SGHTA; CDR2 reads FQGTGA. Trimming cost V 0 bases and J 0 bases, with 3 bases left between them. The CDR3 sequence is 14 residues long. The repertoire was sequenced with immunoSEQ multiplex PCR; TCRdb's copy has only in-frame clones and lacks some. Among 55,000 to 90,000 clones, roughly 90% were seen once, and the ten largest hold roughly 3%. These data are taken from a study of OX40 agonist ivuxolimab in advanced cancers. Turning to the study itself: Three dose-escalation patients had partial responses: one with hepatocellular carcinoma and two with cutaneous melanoma. Findings and limits, study-wide: Some of the lowest clonal expansion was seen in partial responders at 0.1-3.0 mg/kg. At doses 0.1 to 3.0 mg/kg, CD4+ and CD8+ clones expanded.

V gene TRBV7-3 combines with J gene TRBJ1-3; D not resolved. Sequenced here: CD4+ or CD8+ T cells sorted from blood, sampled in a trial of the OX40 agonist ivuxolimab. This TCR was sampled from an adult with an advanced solid tumor such as melanoma, head and neck, liver or kidney cancer. The CDR3 DNA reads TGTGCCAGCAGCTTAACCAGCTCTGGAAACACCATATATTTT. Protein sequence: CASSLTSSGNTIYF.